This TCR beta chain was obtained from a study of cytomegalovirus exposure and HLA in healthy donors. Whole-study results and caveats: In an earlier analysis, most TCR beta V segments were productive about 90% or about 30% of the time. The classifier was said to identify cytomegalovirus status with high specificity and sensitivity. Reports state that TCR beta sequences accurately predicted most subjects' HLA-A and HLA-B alleles.

The study ran its PCR with 60 Vbeta and 13 Jbeta primers. Sequenced by immunoSEQ multiplex PCR; TCRdb stores in-frame clones only, minus some. The data contain roughly 190,000 clones, around 80% of them seen just once; the ten biggest clones take up roughly 1.9%. A word on this clone: Its antigen is unidentified.

J gave up 0 bases and V 6 bases, and 2 bases lay outside the gene matches. There are 13 residues in the CDR3. CDR1 MNHEY and CDR2 SMNVEV come from the germline V gene (reference sequence). The clonotype originates from a woman under 40 in good health and CMV-seropositive. Input material: PBMCs. The V and J genes are TRBV27 and TRBJ2-7, with 7 positions matching TRBD1. The CDR3 is CASRRTGSYEQYF. The DNA of the CDR3 is TGTGCCAGCAGGCGGACAGGCTCCTACGAGCAGTACTTC.